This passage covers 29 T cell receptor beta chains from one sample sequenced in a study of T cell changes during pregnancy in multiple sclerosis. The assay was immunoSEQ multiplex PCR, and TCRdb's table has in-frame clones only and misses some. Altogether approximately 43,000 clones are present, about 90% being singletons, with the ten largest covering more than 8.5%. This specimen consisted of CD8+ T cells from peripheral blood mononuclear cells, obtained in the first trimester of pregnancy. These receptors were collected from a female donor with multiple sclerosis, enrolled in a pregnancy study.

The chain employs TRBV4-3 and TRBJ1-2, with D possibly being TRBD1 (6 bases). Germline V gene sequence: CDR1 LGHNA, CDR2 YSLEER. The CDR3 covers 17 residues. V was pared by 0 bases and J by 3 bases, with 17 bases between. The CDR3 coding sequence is TGCGCCAGCAGCCAAGACGTGGGGGGGCTCAGTGACTATGGCTACACCTTC. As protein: CASSQDVGGLSDYGYTF.

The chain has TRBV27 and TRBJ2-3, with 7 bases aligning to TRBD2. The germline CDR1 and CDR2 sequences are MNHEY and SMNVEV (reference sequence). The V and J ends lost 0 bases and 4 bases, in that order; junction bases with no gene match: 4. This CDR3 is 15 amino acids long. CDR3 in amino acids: CASSLSPGGADTQYF. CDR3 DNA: TGTGCCAGCAGTTTATCTCCGGGAGGCGCAGATACGCAGTATTTT.

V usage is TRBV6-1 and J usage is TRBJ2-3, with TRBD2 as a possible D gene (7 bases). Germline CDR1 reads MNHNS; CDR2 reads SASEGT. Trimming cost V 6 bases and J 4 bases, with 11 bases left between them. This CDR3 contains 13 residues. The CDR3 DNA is TGTGCCAGCAGGGAGGGGGGGGCAGATACGCAGTATTTT. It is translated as CASREGGADTQYF.

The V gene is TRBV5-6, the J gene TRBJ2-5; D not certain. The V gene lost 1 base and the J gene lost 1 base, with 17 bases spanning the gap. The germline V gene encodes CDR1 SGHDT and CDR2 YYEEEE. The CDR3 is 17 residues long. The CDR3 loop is CASSLPTLTGFQETQYF. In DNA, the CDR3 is TGTGCCAGCAGCTTGCCAACCCTGACGGGTTTCCAAGAGACCCAGTACTTC.

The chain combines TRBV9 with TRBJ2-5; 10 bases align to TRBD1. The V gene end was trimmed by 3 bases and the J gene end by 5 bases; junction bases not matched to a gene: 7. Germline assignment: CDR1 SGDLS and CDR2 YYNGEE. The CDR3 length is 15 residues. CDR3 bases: TGTGCCAGCAGCGACGGGACAGGGGTTGCGGAGACCCAGTACTTC. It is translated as CASSDGTGVAETQYF. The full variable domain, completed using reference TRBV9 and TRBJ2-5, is DSGVTQTPKHLITATGQRVTLRCSPRSGDLSVYWYQQSLDQGLQFLIQYYNGEERAKGNILERFSAQQFPDLHSELNLSSLELGDSALYFCASSDGTGVAETQYFGPGTRLLVL.

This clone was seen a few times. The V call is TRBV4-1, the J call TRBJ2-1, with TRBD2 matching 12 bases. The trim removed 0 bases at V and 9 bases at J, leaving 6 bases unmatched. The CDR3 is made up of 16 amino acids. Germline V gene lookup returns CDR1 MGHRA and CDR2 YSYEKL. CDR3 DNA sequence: TGCGCCAGCAGCCAAGAAGCGACTAGCGGGAGTCGTGAGCAGTTCTTC. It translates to CASSQEATSGSREQFF.

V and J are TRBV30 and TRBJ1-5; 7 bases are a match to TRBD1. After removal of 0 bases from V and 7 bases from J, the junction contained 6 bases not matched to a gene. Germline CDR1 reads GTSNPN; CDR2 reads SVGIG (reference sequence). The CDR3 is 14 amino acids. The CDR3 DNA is TGTGCCTGGAGTGTAAAACAGGGGTGGCAGCCCCAGCATTTT. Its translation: CAWSVKQGWQPQHF.

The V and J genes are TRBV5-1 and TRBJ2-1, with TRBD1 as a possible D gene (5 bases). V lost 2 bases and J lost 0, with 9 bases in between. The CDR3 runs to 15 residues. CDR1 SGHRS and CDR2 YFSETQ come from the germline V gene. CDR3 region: CASSLQESSYNEQFF. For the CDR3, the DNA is TGCGCCAGCAGCTTACAGGAAAGCTCCTACAATGAGCAGTTCTTC.

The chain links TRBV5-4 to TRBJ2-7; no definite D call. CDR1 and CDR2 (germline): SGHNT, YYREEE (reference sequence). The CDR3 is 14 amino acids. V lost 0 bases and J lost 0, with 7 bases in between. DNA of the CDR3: TGTGCCAGCAGCTTGGACGGCGGCTCCTACGAGCAGTACTTC. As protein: CASSLDGGSYEQYF.

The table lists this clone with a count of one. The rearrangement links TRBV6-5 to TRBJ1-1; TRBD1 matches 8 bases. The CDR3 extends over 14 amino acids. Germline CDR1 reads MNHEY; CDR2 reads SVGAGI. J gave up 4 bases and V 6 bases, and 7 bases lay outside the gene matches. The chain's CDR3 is CASSSLTGVTEAFF. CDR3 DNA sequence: TGTGCCAGCAGCTCCCTGACAGGGGTCACTGAAGCTTTCTTT.

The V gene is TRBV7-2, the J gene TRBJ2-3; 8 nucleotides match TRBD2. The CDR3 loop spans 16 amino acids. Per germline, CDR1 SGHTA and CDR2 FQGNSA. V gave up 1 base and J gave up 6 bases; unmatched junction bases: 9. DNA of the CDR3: TGTGCCAGCAGCTTAGAGCCGGGGGGGCCGGCCGATACGCAGTATTTT. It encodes CASSLEPGGPADTQYF. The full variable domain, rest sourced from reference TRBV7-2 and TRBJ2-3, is GAGVSQSPSNKVTEKGKDVELRCDPISGHTALYWYRQSLGQGLEFLIYFQGNSAPDKSGLPSDRFSAERTGGSVSTLTIQRTQQEDSAVYLCASSLEPGGPADTQYFGPGTRLTVL.

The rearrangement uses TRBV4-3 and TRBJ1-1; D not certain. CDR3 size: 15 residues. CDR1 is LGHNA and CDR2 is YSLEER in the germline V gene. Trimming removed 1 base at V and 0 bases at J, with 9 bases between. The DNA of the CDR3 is TGCGCCAGCAGCCAAGTTTCCAGTCTGAACACTGAAGCTTTCTTT. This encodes CASSQVSSLNTEAFF.

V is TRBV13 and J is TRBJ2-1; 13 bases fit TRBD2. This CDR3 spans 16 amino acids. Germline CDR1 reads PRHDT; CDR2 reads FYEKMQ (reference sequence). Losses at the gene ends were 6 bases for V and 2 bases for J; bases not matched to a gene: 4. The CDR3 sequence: CASSQLAGGTYNEQFF. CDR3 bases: TGTGCCAGCAGTCAACTAGCGGGGGGGACCTACAATGAGCAGTTCTTC.

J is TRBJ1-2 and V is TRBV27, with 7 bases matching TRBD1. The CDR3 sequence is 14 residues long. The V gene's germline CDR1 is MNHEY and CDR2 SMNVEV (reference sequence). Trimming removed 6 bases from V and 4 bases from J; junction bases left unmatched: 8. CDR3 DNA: TGTGCCAGCAGCAAGACAGGGAATTTCTATGGCTACACCTTC. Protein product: CASSKTGNFYGYTF.

The CDR3 loop reads CASSDSQKTAILNTEAFF. CDR3 bases: TGTGCCAGCAGTGACTCCCAAAAAACAGCTATCCTAAACACTGAAGCTTTCTTT. This chain links TRBV6-4 with TRBJ1-1; D is ambiguous. The CDR3 is 18 residues long. Per the germline V gene, CDR1 is MRHNA and CDR2 is SNTAGT. V lost 0 bases and J 2 bases, leaving 19 bases between the germline ends.

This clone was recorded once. CDR3 bases: TGTGCCAGCAGCGCGGGAACAGATACGCAGTATTTT. This gives the protein CASSAGTDTQYF. V usage is TRBV5-4 and J usage is TRBJ2-3, with a possible D match to TRBD2 (6 bases). CDR3 size: 12 residues. Trimming took 4 bases from V and 3 from J, leaving 6 bases between them. Per germline, CDR1 SGHNT and CDR2 YYREEE (reference sequence).

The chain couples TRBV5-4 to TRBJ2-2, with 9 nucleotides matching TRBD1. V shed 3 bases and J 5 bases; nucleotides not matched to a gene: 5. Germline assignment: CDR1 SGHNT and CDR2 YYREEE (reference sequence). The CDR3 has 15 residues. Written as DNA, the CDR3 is TGTGCCAGCAGCTCCGGGACAGGGTGGACCGGGGAGCTGTTTTTT. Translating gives CASSSGTGWTGELFF.

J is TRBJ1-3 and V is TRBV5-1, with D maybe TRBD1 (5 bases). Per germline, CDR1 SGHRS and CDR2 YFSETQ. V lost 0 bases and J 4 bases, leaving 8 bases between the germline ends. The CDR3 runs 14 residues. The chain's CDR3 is CASSLGQGGNTIYF. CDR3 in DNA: TGCGCCAGCAGCTTGGGCCAGGGAGGAAACACCATATATTTT.

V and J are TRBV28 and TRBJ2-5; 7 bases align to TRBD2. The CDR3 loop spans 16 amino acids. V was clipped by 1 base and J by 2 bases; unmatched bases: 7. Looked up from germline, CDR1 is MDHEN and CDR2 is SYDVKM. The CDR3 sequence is CASSLFDYSGQETQYF. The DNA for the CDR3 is TGTGCCAGCAGTTTATTCGACTATAGCGGGCAAGAGACCCAGTACTTC.

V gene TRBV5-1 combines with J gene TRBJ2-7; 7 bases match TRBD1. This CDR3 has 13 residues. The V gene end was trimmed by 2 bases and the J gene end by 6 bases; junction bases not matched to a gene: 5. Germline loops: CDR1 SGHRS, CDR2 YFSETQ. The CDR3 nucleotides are TGCGCCAGCAGCTTCACAGGGGACGGCGAGCAGTACTTC. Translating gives CASSFTGDGEQYF.

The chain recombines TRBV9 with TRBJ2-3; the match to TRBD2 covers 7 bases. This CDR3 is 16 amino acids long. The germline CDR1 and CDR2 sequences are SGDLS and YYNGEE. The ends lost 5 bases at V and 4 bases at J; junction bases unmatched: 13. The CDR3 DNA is TGTGCCAGCAGTGCCCCAAGTGCGGGGAGGGCAGATACGCAGTATTTT. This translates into CASSAPSAGRADTQYF.

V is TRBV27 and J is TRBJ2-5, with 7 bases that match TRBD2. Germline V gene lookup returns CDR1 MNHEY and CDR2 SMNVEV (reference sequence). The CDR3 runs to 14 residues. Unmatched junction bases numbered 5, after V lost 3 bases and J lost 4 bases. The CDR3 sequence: CASSLVIAGETQYF. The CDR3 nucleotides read TGTGCCAGCAGTTTGGTAATAGCGGGAGAGACCCAGTACTTC.

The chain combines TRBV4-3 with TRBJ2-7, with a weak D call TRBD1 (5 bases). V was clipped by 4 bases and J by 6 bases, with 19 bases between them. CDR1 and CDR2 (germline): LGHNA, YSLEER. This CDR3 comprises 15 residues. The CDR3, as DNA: TGCGCCAGCAGCCTGAGAGTGGACACCGCGACCGAGCAGTACTTC. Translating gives CASSLRVDTATEQYF.

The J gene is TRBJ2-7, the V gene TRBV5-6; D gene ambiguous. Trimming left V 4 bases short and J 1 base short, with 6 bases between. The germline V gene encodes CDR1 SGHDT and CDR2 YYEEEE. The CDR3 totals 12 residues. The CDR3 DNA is TGTGCCAGCAGCCGAGCTTCCTACGAGCAGTACTTC. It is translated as CASSRASYEQYF.

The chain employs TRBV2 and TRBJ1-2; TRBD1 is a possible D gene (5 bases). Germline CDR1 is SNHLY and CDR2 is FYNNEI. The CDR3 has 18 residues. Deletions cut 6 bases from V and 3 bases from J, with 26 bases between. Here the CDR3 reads CASRPLILRPGLDYGYTF. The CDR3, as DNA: TGTGCCAGCAGACCTCTAATACTTCGCCCGGGACTGGACTATGGCTACACCTTC.

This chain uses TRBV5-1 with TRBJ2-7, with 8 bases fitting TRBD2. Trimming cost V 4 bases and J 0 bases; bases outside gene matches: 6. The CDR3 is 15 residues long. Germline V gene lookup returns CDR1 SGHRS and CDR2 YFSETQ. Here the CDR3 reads CASSVSGISSYEQYF. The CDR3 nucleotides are TGCGCCAGCAGCGTTAGCGGGATTAGCTCCTACGAGCAGTACTTC.

The CDR3 reads CASSVGGAGAGYTIYF. CDR3 in DNA: TGTGCCAGCAGCGTTGGGGGAGCCGGGGCGGGGTACACCATATATTTT. The chain employs TRBV9 and TRBJ1-3; possible D gene TRBD1, 5 bases. The V gene lost 2 bases and the J gene lost 8 bases, with 20 bases spanning the gap. CDR3 length: 16 residues. Germline-derived CDR1 and CDR2 are SGDLS and YYNGEE.

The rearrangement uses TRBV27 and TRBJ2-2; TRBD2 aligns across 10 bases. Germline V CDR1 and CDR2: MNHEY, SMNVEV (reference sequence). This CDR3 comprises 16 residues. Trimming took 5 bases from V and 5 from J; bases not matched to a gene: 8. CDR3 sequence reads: CASSTPSGRVTGELFF. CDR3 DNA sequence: TGTGCCAGCAGTACCCCCAGCGGGAGGGTTACCGGGGAGCTGTTTTTT.

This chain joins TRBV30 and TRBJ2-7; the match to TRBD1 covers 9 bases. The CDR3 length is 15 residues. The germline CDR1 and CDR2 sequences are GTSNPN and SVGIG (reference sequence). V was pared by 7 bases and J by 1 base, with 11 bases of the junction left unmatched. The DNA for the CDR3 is TGTGCCTCCTCCCCCCGGGACAGGGTTTCCTACGAGCAGTACTTC. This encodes CASSPRDRVSYEQYF.